Presented here are 30 T cell receptor beta chains from one specimen sequenced in a study of CD8+ T cells in alopecia areata (dated by TCRdb to the late 2010s). The receptor library was made with the immunoSEQ multiplex PCR assay. RNA was extracted from all samples and reverse transcribed into cDNA, which served as template for TCR sequencing. Held by TCRdb, this immuneACCESS table contains in-frame sequences only and omits some clones. Under half of the omission traces to an unresolved V gene where checked; the cause of the rest is unknown. The sample yields roughly 150,000 clones; 55% were counted once. More than 4.5% of the sample is in the top ten clones. Sequenced sample: CD4+ T cells sorted from blood. The receptors shown here come from a human donor in good health.

This clone was counted once. This sequence joins TRBV30 and TRBJ1-2; a possible D gene is TRBD1 (5 bases). CDR3 size: 12 residues. V was cut by 1 base and J by 2 bases, with 5 bases left in between. Germline V gives CDR1 GTSNPN, CDR2 SVGIG (reference sequence). The chain's CDR3 is CAWSAGNYGYTF. Written as DNA, the CDR3 is TGTGCCTGGAGTGCAGGGAACTATGGCTACACCTTC.

This chain links TRBV10-3 with TRBJ2-5, with D possibly TRBD2 on 5 matching bases. V dropped 4 bases and J dropped 4 bases, with 7 bases sitting between them. CDR3 size: 12 residues. The germline V gene has CDR1 ENHRY and CDR2 SYGVKD. In nucleotides, the CDR3 is TGTGCCATCAGTGGAGGACTAGAGACCCAGTACTTC. Its translation: CAISGGLETQYF.

The chain couples TRBV15 to TRBJ2-7; D is perhaps TRBD1 or TRBD2 (5 bases each). Trimming stripped 1 base from V and 4 bases from J, with 14 bases between. Germline V gene data show CDR1 as LNHNV and CDR2 as YYDKDF (reference sequence). This CDR3 contains 15 residues. The CDR3 coding sequence is TGTGCCACCAGCAGAGTGGAGGCAGGGTCATACGAGCAGTACTTC. Translating it yields CATSRVEAGSYEQYF.

This clone has just one count. The J gene is TRBJ2-6, the V gene TRBV5-1, with D possibly TRBD2 on 5 matching bases. Per the germline V gene, CDR1 is SGHRS and CDR2 is YFSETQ. The ends were cut back, 2 bases at V and 2 bases at J, with 8 bases in the middle. The length of the CDR3 is 15 residues. The CDR3 region is CASSFGMTGANVLTF. CDR3 DNA: TGCGCCAGCAGCTTCGGGATGACTGGGGCCAACGTCCTGACTTTC.

The V and J genes are TRBV28 and TRBJ2-6; tentatively, D is TRBD2 (6 bases). CDR1 and CDR2 from the germline V gene are MDHEN and SYDVKM. The CDR3 consists of 16 residues. V shed 5 bases and J shed 0 bases, with 11 bases lying between them. The CDR3 bases are TGTGCCAGCAGTGGCAGGGACTTCTCTGGGGCCAACGTCCTGACTTTC. Translated, it gives CASSGRDFSGANVLTF.

CDR3 in DNA: TGTGCCAGCAGCTTTAGGCGGTCGAGCACTGAAGCTTTCTTT. It specifies CASSFRRSSTEAFF. The chain has TRBV11-2 and TRBJ1-1; D not resolved. There are 14 residues in the CDR3. From germline, CDR1 is SGHAT and CDR2 FQNNGV. Trimming pared 3 bases from V and 4 bases from J, leaving 12 bases between.

V and J are TRBV5-1 and TRBJ1-4; D gene ambiguous. Between the trimmed V and J ends, which lost 0 bases and 7 bases, there was a span of 19 bases. The CDR3 has 17 residues. The V gene's germline CDR1 is SGHRS and CDR2 YFSETQ. CDR3 bases: TGCGCCAGCAGCTTGGGACTCTCATCAGGATTCGGTGAAAAACTGTTTTTT. Amino acid sequence: CASSLGLSSGFGEKLFF.

This clone was seen just once. This chain links TRBV30 with TRBJ1-6; D is perhaps TRBD1 (6 bases). Germline V gene sequence: CDR1 GTSNPN, CDR2 SVGIG (reference sequence). CDR3 length: 13 residues. Deletions cut 2 bases from V and 9 bases from J, with 11 bases between. CDR3 nucleotide sequence: TGTGCCTGGAGTCCAGGGGTGGGTTCACCCCTCCACTTT. Its protein product is CAWSPGVGSPLHF.

V is TRBV7-2 and J is TRBJ2-3; 13 bases fit TRBD2. Trimming at V came to 5 bases and at J to 5 bases, leaving 10 bases not matched to a gene. The V gene's germline CDR1 is SGHTA and CDR2 FQGNSA. The CDR3 sequence is 17 residues long. The CDR3, as DNA: TGTGCCAGCAGCCCGCAACTAGCGGGAGGGCCGGGAGATACGCAGTATTTT. It translates to CASSPQLAGGPGDTQYF.

The V and J genes are TRBV30 and TRBJ2-1; D is uncertain. The germline V gene has CDR1 GTSNPN and CDR2 SVGIG (reference sequence). CDR3 size: 14 residues. V lost 3 bases, J lost 1 base, and 10 bases lay in between. CDR3 region: CAWRVSGSYNEQFF. CDR3 bases: TGTGCCTGGAGGGTTTCAGGTTCCTACAATGAGCAGTTCTTC.

The genes are TRBV5-1 and TRBJ2-2; 7 bases are a match to TRBD1. V dropped 3 bases and J dropped 7; count of bases not matched to a gene: 6. CDR3 length: 14 amino acids. Per germline, CDR1 SGHRS and CDR2 YFSETQ. In nucleotides, the CDR3 is TGCGCCAGCAGCTATACAGGGGTCGGCGGGGAGCTGTTTTTT. Translated, it gives CASSYTGVGGELFF.

The V gene is TRBV11-2, the J gene TRBJ2-5; TRBD2 matches 7 bases. Germline V gene data show CDR1 as SGHAT and CDR2 as FQNNGV. The CDR3 has 14 amino acids. Germline trimming cut 5 bases from V and 5 bases from J; bases unmatched to any gene: 8. The chain's CDR3 is CASSPLWDYETQYF. CDR3 bases: TGTGCCAGCAGCCCCCTTTGGGACTACGAGACCCAGTACTTC.

In its sample, this clone was seen a few times. This chain joins TRBV30 and TRBJ2-1; D gene uncertain. Germline V lookup: CDR1 GTSNPN, CDR2 SVGIG (reference sequence). Trimming removed 0 bases at V and 12 bases at J, with 12 bases between. The length of the CDR3 is 12 residues. The CDR3 DNA sequence: TGTGCCTGGAGTGTTACTCACAAGGGGCAGTTCTTC. Amino acids: CAWSVTHKGQFF.

The chain uses TRBV10-3 and TRBJ2-5; D is possibly TRBD1 (6 bases). This CDR3 contains 14 residues. The V gene's germline CDR1 is ENHRY and CDR2 SYGVKD. V was pared by 6 bases and J by 10 bases, with 21 bases between. CDR3 amino acids: CAISPGTRVGDQYF. The CDR3, as DNA: TGTGCCATCAGCCCCGGGACACGGGTTGGTGACCAGTACTTC.

In this sample, this clone turned up a few times. This CDR3 is CASLMRLAGTETQYF. As DNA, the CDR3 is TGTGCCAGCCTCATGAGACTAGCGGGAACAGAGACCCAGTACTTC. This chain uses TRBV13 with TRBJ2-5, with 11 nucleotides matching TRBD2. V lost 8 bases and J lost 4; bases outside the gene matches: 9. This CDR3 is built from 15 residues. The germline CDR1 and CDR2 sequences are PRHDT and FYEKMQ (reference sequence).

This clone showed up just a few times. V usage is TRBV6-5 and J usage is TRBJ2-3, with 7 positions matching TRBD2. The V segment lost 2 bases and the J segment 3 bases; nucleotides outside the gene matches: 8. From germline, CDR1 is MNHEY and CDR2 SVGAGI. The CDR3 runs 16 residues. The CDR3 sequence: CASSYLRAGVTDTQYF. Written as DNA, the CDR3 is TGTGCCAGCAGTTACCTTAGGGCGGGAGTAACAGATACGCAGTATTTT.

The CDR3: CSVAYDTQYF. CDR3 sequence (DNA): TGCAGCGTTGCGTACGATACGCAGTATTTT. The gene calls are TRBV29-1 and TRBJ2-3; D is undetermined. Trimming removed 4 bases at V and 6 bases at J, with 5 bases between. CDR3 length equals 10 residues. Germline CDR1 and CDR2: SQVTM and ANQGSEA.

CDR3 residues: CASSLDGFYGYTF. The CDR3 bases are TGTGCCAGCAGTCTGGACGGGTTCTATGGCTACACCTTC. The chain joins TRBV7-9 to TRBJ1-2; no firm D call. This CDR3 has 13 residues. Germline loops: CDR1 SEHNR, CDR2 FQNEAQ (reference sequence). The V and J ends lost 6 bases and 4 bases respectively, with 12 bases between them.

The rearrangement uses TRBV28 and TRBJ1-1; D is unclear. Looked up from germline, CDR1 is MDHEN and CDR2 is SYDVKM. V gave up 5 bases and J gave up 3 bases, with 13 bases separating them. The CDR3 contains 14 residues. CDR3 in DNA: TGTGCCAGCAGTGGGTACCGATGGGACACTGAAGCTTTCTTT. It encodes CASSGYRWDTEAFF.

This clone was counted only a few times. The chain couples TRBV14 to TRBJ2-2, with 10 nucleotides matching TRBD2. The germline V gene has CDR1 SGHDN and CDR2 FVKESK. V gave up 4 bases and J gave up 3 bases; unmatched junction bases: 2. CDR3 length: 15 amino acids. The CDR3 DNA reads as TGTGCCAGCAGCCTAGCGGGAGGCCACACCGGGGAGCTGTTTTTT. Translated, it gives CASSLAGGHTGELFF.

V and J are TRBV29-1 and TRBJ1-1; D is perhaps TRBD1 (6 bases). The ends were cut back, 6 bases at V and 8 bases at J, with 19 bases in the middle. CDR3 length: 13 amino acids. Germline V CDR1 and CDR2: SQVTM, ANQGSEA. The CDR3 nucleotides are TGCAGCGTGCTTCCTTACAGGGCAGTGGAAGCTTTCTTT. Translation gives CSVLPYRAVEAFF.

The chain couples TRBV29-1 to TRBJ1-2, with TRBD1 as a possible D gene (5 bases). The V end was cut by 7 bases, the J end by 0 bases, with 18 bases between. Per the germline V gene, CDR1 is SQVTM and CDR2 is ANQGSEA. This CDR3 is built from 15 residues. The CDR3 reads CSAETVGAPNYGYTF. The CDR3 DNA sequence: TGCAGCGCCGAAACGGTCGGGGCCCCTAACTATGGCTACACCTTC.

The V gene is TRBV14, the J gene TRBJ1-3; no clear D gene. The CDR3 sequence is 13 residues long. V gave up 1 base and J gave up 2 bases, with 3 bases separating them. CDR1 and CDR2 from the germline V gene are SGHDN and FVKESK. The CDR3 DNA sequence: TGTGCCAGCAGCCAAGGCGCTGGAAACACCATATATTTT. This gives the protein CASSQGAGNTIYF. The full variable domain, in which reference TRBV14 and TRBJ1-3 provide the parts outside the CDR3, is EAGVTQFPSHSVIEKGQTVTLRCDPISGHDNLYWYRRVMGKEIKFLLHFVKESKQDESGMPNNRFLAERTGGTYSTLKVQPAELEDSGVYFCASSQGAGNTIYFGEGSWLTVV.

The J gene is TRBJ2-1, the V gene TRBV30; TRBD2 matches 9 bases. This CDR3 comprises 17 residues. V trimming: 4 bases; J trimming: 4 bases; junction bases outside the gene matches: 14. The germline CDR1 and CDR2 sequences are GTSNPN and SVGIG (reference sequence). CDR3 sequence: CAWMGVVAGAGYNEQFF. As DNA, the CDR3 is TGTGCCTGGATGGGGGTGGTAGCGGGAGCTGGTTACAATGAGCAGTTCTTC.

There are a few counts of this clone. V is TRBV15 and J is TRBJ1-5, with D possibly matching TRBD1 (6 bases). Germline V gives CDR1 LNHNV, CDR2 YYDKDF (reference sequence). Trimming left V 3 bases short and J 6 bases short, with 18 bases between. The CDR3 is 16 residues long. CDR3 coding DNA: TGTGCCACCAGCAGTACGTTCCAGGGGTCTGGTCAGCCCCAGCATTTT. It yields the protein CATSSTFQGSGQPQHF.

This chain uses TRBV30 with TRBJ1-4, with TRBD1 matching over 10 bases. Trimming at V came to 3 bases and at J to 10 bases, leaving 5 bases not matched to a gene. The CDR3 is 13 residues long. Germline assignment: CDR1 GTSNPN and CDR2 SVGIG (reference sequence). The CDR3 DNA sequence: TGTGCCTGGAGGGACAGGGGGTTAGGAAAACTGTTTTTT. Its translation is CAWRDRGLGKLFF.

The chain uses TRBV29-1 and TRBJ1-2; D gene ambiguous. V lost 2 bases, J lost 4 bases, and 5 bases lay in between. The CDR3 has 11 residues. CDR1 is SQVTM, CDR2 ANQGSEA, per germline. For the CDR3, the DNA is TGCAGCGTTGAAAGCGCCTATGGCTACACCTTC. Its translation is CSVESAYGYTF.

The DNA of the CDR3 is TGTGCCACCAGCGGTGGAGGGACCGCCAAAAACATTCAGTACTTC. Its translation: CATSGGGTAKNIQYF. The chain recombines TRBV15 with TRBJ2-4, with TRBD2 as a possible D gene (6 bases). The CDR3 length is 15 residues. Deletions cut 5 bases from V and 1 base from J, with 12 bases between. Germline values: CDR1 LNHNV, CDR2 YYDKDF (reference sequence). Full variable domain (outside the CDR3, taken from reference TRBV15 and TRBJ2-4): DAMVIQNPRYQVTQFGKPVTLSCSQTLNHNVMYWYQQKSSQAPKLLFHYYDKDFNNEADTPDNFQSRRPNTSFCFLDIRSPGLGDTAMYLCATSGGGTAKNIQYFGAGTRLSVL.

The chain recombines TRBV29-1 with TRBJ2-5, with 13 bases that match TRBD2. V gave up 1 base and J gave up 4 bases; unmatched junction bases: 6. The CDR3 extends over 16 amino acids. Looked up from germline, CDR1 is SQVTM and CDR2 is ANQGSEA. The CDR3 sequence: CSVEALTSGRAETQYF. The CDR3 nucleotides read TGCAGCGTTGAAGCTCTCACTAGCGGGAGGGCAGAGACCCAGTACTTC.

This clone was counted a few times. A read error may account for a junction end that differs from germline. CDR3 protein: CASSLSDSDYNF. The CDR3 DNA reads as TGTGCCAGCAGTCTGTCGGACAGCGACTATAACTTC. J is TRBJ2-7 and V is TRBV6-6, with D perhaps TRBD1 (6 bases). CDR3 size: 12 residues. CDR1 is MNHNY, CDR2 SVGAGI, per germline (reference sequence).